The 8 T cell receptor beta chains below were found in one sample sequenced in a study of blood T cell repertoires in COVID-19. TCRdb keeps only in-frame clones here, not all; method: immunoSEQ multiplex PCR. The sample lists more than 300,000 clones, roughly 90% seen once, with 5.5% to 7.5% in the top ten. The sample was peripheral blood. The source is a woman in her 70s with COVID-19, enrolled during active disease.

The genes are TRBV11-2 and TRBJ1-1; maybe TRBD1 (5 bases). The germline V gene encodes CDR1 SGHAT and CDR2 FQNNGV. V was shortened by 5 bases and J by 1 base, with 17 bases between the two germline ends. The CDR3 covers 16 residues. The CDR3 is CASSHISKGANTEAFF. CDR3 coding DNA: TGTGCCAGCAGCCACATATCCAAAGGGGCGAACACTGAAGCTTTCTTT.

The genes are TRBV11-3 and TRBJ2-3; 8 bases are a match to TRBD1. The V segment lost 4 bases and the J segment 1 base; nucleotides outside the gene matches: 4. The CDR3 consists of 15 residues. From germline, CDR1 is SGHNT and CDR2 YENEEA. The CDR3 DNA reads TGTGCCAGCAGCTCGACAGGGGTGCGCACAGATACGCAGTATTTT. This sequence encodes CASSSTGVRTDTQYF.

The genes are TRBV5-6 and TRBJ1-3; a possible D gene is TRBD1 (5 bases). The CDR3 is 15 amino acids. Trimming stripped 2 bases from V and 0 bases from J, with 9 bases between. Germline V CDR1 and CDR2: SGHDT, YYEEEE. CDR3 nucleotides: TGTGCCAGCAGCTTTTGGGGGGGCTCTGGAAACACCATATATTTT. Its protein is CASSFWGGSGNTIYF.

About this clone: In the same sample, other DNA sequences code for this CDR3. This rearrangement joins TRBV5-1 to TRBJ1-2; no firm D call. This CDR3 is built from 13 residues. Between the trimmed V and J ends, which lost 0 bases and 2 bases, there was a span of 5 bases. Germline lookup yields CDR1 SGHRS and CDR2 YFSETQ. CDR3: CASSLGGNYGYTF. The CDR3 DNA sequence: TGCGCCAGCAGCTTGGGAGGAAACTATGGCTACACCTTC. Full variable domain (outside the CDR3, taken from reference TRBV5-1 and TRBJ1-2): KAGVTQTPRYLIKTRGQQVTLSCSPISGHRSVSWYQQTPGQGLQFLFEYFSETQRNKGNFPGRFSGRQFSNSRSEMNVSTLELGDSALYLCASSLGGNYGYTFGSGTRLTVV.

On this clone: Germline and junction disagree at one end, which may indicate a read error. V usage is TRBV14 and J usage is TRBJ2-4; 11 nucleotides agree with TRBD2. The CDR3 spans 14 residues. Germline V gene data show CDR1 as SGHDN and CDR2 as FVKESK. This chain's CDR3 is CASSQASGGLPKHF. CDR3 DNA sequence: TGTGCCAGCAGCCAAGCTAGCGGGGGGCTCCCCAAACACTTC.

V gene TRBV30 combines with J gene TRBJ2-3; D might be TRBD2 (5 bases). V was shortened by 0 bases and J by 6 bases, with 10 bases between the two germline ends. From germline, CDR1 is GTSNPN and CDR2 SVGIG (reference sequence). This CDR3 is built from 13 residues. CDR3 coding DNA: TGTGCCTGGAGTGTAGTATCGGGGGATACGCAGTATTTT. This codes for CAWSVVSGDTQYF.

The rearrangement links TRBV12-5 to TRBJ1-2; D is uncertain. Germline V gene data show CDR1 as LGHNT and CDR2 as FRNRAP. The CDR3 runs to 14 residues. The V end lost 1 base, the J end lost 2 bases, and 8 bases lay between the germline ends. CDR3 DNA: TGTGCTAGTGGTTTGGCAGGTGTAAACTATGGCTACACCTTC. It translates to CASGLAGVNYGYTF.

This chain links TRBV7-9 with TRBJ1-1; D call uncertain. This CDR3 region has 12 residues. Trimming cost V 3 bases and J 5 bases, with 7 bases left between them. From germline, CDR1 is SEHNR and CDR2 FQNEAQ (reference sequence). CDR3: CASSLSQTEAFF. CDR3 nucleotides: TGTGCCAGCAGCTTGTCCCAAACTGAAGCTTTCTTT.